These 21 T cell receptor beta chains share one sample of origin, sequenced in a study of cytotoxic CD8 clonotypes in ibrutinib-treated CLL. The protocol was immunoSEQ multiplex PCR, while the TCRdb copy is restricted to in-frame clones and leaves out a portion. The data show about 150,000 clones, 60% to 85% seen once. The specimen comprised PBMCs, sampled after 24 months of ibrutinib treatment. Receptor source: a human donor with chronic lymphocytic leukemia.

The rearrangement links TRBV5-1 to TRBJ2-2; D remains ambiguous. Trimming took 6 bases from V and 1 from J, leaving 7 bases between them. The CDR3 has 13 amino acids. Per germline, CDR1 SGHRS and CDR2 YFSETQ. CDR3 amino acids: CASNRQNTGELFF. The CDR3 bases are TGCGCCAGCAACCGACAGAACACCGGGGAGCTGTTTTTT.

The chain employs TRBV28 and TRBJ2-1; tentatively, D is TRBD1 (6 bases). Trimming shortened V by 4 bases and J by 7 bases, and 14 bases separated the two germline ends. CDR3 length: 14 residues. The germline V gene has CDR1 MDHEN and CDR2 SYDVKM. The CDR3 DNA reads TGTGCCAGCAGTTCCCCCGGGACACGGAATGAGCAGTTCTTC. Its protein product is CASSSPGTRNEQFF.

The CDR3 is CASTSSTDTQYF. DNA of the CDR3: TGTGCCAGCACCTCGAGCACAGATACGCAGTATTTT. The V and J genes are TRBV6-5 and TRBJ2-3, with D uncertain. V lost 7 bases and J 0 bases, leaving 5 bases between the germline ends. The CDR3 sequence is 12 residues long. Germline V gene sequence: CDR1 MNHEY, CDR2 SVGAGI.

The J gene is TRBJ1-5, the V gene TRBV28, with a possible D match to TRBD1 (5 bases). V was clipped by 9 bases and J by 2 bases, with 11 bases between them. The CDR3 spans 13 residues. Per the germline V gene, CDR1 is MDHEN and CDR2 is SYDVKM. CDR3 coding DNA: TGTGCCAGTTTGGGGGGGGGCAATCAGCCCCAGCATTTT. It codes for CASLGGGNQPQHF.

CDR3 sequence reads: CASSLAGGASDTQYF. The CDR3, as DNA: TGCGCCAGCAGCTTGGCCGGGGGCGCTTCAGATACGCAGTATTTT. The chain employs TRBV5-1 and TRBJ2-3; D could derive from TRBD1 or TRBD2 (6 bases each). Trimming took 0 bases from V and 4 from J, leaving 12 bases between them. This CDR3 region has 15 residues. The germline V gene has CDR1 SGHRS and CDR2 YFSETQ.

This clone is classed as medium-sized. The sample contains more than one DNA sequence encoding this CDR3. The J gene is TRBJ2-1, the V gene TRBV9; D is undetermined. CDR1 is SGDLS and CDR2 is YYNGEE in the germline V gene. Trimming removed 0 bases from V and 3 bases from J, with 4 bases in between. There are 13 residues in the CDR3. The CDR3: CASSVADYNEQFF. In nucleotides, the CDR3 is TGTGCCAGCAGCGTAGCCGACTACAATGAGCAGTTCTTC.

CDR3 residues: CASSTLQEHPRLNEKLFF. In nucleotides, the CDR3 is TGTGCCAGCAGCACCCTACAGGAGCATCCGCGACTTAATGAAAAACTGTTTTTT. V gene TRBV21-1 combines with J gene TRBJ1-4; the DNA was not compared with TRBD1, the D call given in the table. TRBV21-1 is designated a pseudogene. There are 18 residues in the CDR3.

CDR3 sequence (DNA): TGTGCCAGCAGACGACGGGAAAGCTCCTACGAGCAGTACTTC. Translation gives CASRRRESSYEQYF. J is TRBJ2-7 and V is TRBV6-5, with D maybe TRBD2 (5 bases). The V end was cut by 6 bases, the J end by 0 bases, with 12 bases between. The germline gives CDR1 MNHEY, CDR2 SVGAGI. The CDR3 loop spans 14 amino acids.

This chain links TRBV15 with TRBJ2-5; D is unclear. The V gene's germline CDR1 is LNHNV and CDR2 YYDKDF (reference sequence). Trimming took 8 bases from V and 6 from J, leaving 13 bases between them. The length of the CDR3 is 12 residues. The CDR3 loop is CATGQDQQTQYF. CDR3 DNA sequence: TGTGCCACCGGGCAGGACCAGCAGACCCAGTACTTC.

CDR3 region: CASSLQETQYF. CDR3 DNA sequence: TGTGCCAGCAGCCTTCAAGAGACCCAGTACTTC. The chain combines TRBV7-6 with TRBJ2-5; D is unresolved. The CDR3 extends over 11 amino acids. The germline gives CDR1 SGHVS, CDR2 FNYEAQ. Deletions cut 5 bases from V and 2 bases from J, with 3 bases between.

This CDR3 is CAWSLQGSAGYTF. In DNA form, the CDR3 reads TGTGCCTGGAGCCTACAGGGGTCTGCTGGCTACACCTTC. The V gene is TRBV30, the J gene TRBJ1-2; 7 bases align to TRBD1. The CDR3 covers 13 residues. The V and J ends lost 3 bases and 7 bases, in that order; junction bases with no gene match: 8. The germline CDR1 and CDR2 sequences are GTSNPN and SVGIG (reference sequence).

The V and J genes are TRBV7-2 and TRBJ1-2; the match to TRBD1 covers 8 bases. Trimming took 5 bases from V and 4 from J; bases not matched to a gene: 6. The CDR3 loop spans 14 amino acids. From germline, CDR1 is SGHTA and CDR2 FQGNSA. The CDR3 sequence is CASSPQGGGYGYTF. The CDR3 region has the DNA TGTGCCAGCAGCCCACAGGGGGGAGGCTATGGCTACACCTTC.

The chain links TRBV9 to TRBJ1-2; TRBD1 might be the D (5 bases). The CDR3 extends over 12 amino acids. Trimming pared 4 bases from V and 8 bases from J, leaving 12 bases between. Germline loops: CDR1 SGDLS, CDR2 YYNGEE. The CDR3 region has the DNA TGTGCCAGCAGCCACGGGACTGACGGCTACACCTTC. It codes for CASSHGTDGYTF.

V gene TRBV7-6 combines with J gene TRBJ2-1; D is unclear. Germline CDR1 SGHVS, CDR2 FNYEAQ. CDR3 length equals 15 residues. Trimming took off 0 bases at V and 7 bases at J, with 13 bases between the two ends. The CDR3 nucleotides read TGTGCCAGCAGCTTAGCGGTCAGCCTGAGGAATGAGCAGTTCTTC. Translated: CASSLAVSLRNEQFF.

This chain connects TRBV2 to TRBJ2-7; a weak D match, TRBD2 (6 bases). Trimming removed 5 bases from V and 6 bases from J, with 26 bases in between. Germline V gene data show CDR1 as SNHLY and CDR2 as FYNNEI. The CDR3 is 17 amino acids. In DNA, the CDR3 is TGTGCCAGCAGTATTTCCCGTCTGGCAGTCGGACTACCCGAGCAGTACTTC. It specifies CASSISRLAVGLPEQYF. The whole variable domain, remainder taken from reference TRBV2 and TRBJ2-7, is EPEVTQTPSHQVTQMGQEVILRCVPISNHLYFYWYRQILGQKVEFLVSFYNNEISEKSEIFDDQFSVERPDGSNFTLKIRSTKLEDSAMYFCASSISRLAVGLPEQYFGPGTRLTVT.

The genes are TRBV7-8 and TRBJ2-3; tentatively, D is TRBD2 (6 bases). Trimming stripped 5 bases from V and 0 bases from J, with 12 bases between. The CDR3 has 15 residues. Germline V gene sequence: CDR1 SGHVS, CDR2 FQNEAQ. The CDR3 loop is CASSLGGVSTDTQYF. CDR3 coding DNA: TGTGCCAGCAGCCTAGGAGGGGTTAGCACAGATACGCAGTATTTT.

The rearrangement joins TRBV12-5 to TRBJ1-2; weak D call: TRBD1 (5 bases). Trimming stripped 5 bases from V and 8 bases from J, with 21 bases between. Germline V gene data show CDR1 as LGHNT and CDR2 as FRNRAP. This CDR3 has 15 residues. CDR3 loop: CASGGPRDYEGGYTF. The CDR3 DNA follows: TGTGCTAGTGGTGGCCCCCGGGACTACGAGGGAGGCTACACCTTC.

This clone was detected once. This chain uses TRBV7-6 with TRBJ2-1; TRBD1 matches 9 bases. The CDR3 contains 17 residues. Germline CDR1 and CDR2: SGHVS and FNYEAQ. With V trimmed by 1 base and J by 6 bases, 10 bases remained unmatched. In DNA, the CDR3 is TGTGCCAGCAGCTTAGGGGTGACAGGGGGTTCGTCCAATGAGCAGTTCTTC. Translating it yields CASSLGVTGGSSNEQFF.

CDR3 sequence (DNA): TGTGCCAGCAGCGCGGGACAGCTACCCTATGGGCAGTACTTC. Encoded protein: CASSAGQLPYGQYF. This chain joins TRBV28 and TRBJ2-7, with TRBD1 as a possible D gene (7 bases). The germline gives CDR1 MDHEN, CDR2 SYDVKM. The CDR3 runs to 14 residues. Trimming took 6 bases from V and 9 from J, leaving 21 bases between them.

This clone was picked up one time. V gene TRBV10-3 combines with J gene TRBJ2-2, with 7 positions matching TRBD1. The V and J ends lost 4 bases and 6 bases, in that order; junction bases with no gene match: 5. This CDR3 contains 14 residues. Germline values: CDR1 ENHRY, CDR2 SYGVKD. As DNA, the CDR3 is TGTGCCATCAGTGCAACAGGACAGGCCGGGGAGCTGTTTTTT. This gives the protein CAISATGQAGELFF.

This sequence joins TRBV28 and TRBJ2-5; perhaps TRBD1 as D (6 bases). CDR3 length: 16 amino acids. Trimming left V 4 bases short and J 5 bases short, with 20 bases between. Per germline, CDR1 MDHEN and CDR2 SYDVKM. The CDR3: CASSSSTGSRWETQYF. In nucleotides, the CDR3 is TGTGCCAGCAGTTCATCGACAGGCTCCCGGTGGGAGACCCAGTACTTC.